This TCR beta chain was documented in a study of T cell responses to AZD1222 COVID-19 vaccine. The count of this clone is one. Its specificity is not known. General observations from the study: Baseline serology detected seropositivity in only five or six AZD1222 recipients. Regions 160-218 and 743-854 dominated among vaccine-associated CD4 TCRs spanning spike.

Germline CDR1 and CDR2: MGHRA and YSYEKL. V was trimmed by 0 bases and J by 3 bases, leaving 8 bases between them. This CDR3 spans 15 amino acids. The assay was immunoSEQ multiplex PCR, and TCRdb's table has in-frame clones only and misses some. The table has approximately 70,000 clones, 84% seen once. This sequence was found in an adult in good health. The sample consisted of peripheral blood, taken on day 0 of AZD1222 vaccination. The chain recombines TRBV4-1 with TRBJ1-4, with no clear D. In DNA form, the CDR3 reads TGCGCCAGCAGCCAAGATCTGGTGGCTAATGAAAAACTGTTTTTT. It is translated as CASSQDLVANEKLFF.